This TCR beta chain is from a study of cytomegalovirus exposure and HLA in healthy donors. Study-wide points: HLA alleles were associated with roughly 15,000 TCR beta sequences in a later analysis at 0.05 false discovery rate. Sequencing depth across donors, presence/absence analyses assumed, was roughly uniform.

The V end lost 1 base, the J end lost 3 bases, and 5 bases lay between the germline ends. Germline V lookup: CDR1 SGHTA, CDR2 FQGTGA. The CDR3 spans 13 residues. A word on this clone: Its target is not known.

The PCR used 60 Vbeta and 13 Jbeta primers. TCRdb keeps only in-frame clones here, not all; method: immunoSEQ multiplex PCR. The data contain under 200,000 clones, over 70% of them singletons. The sample was PBMCs. The gene calls are TRBV7-3 and TRBJ2-3, with D hard to call. The sequence came from a middle-aged woman in good health and CMV-seropositive. CDR3 region: CASSLNPTDTQYF. Written as DNA, the CDR3 is TGTGCCAGCAGCTTAAATCCGACAGATACGCAGTATTTT.